These 5 T cell receptor beta chains were sequenced from one sample in a study of CD8 T cell repertoires and HIV-1 epitope variants. Their antigens are not known. This table comes from immunoSEQ multiplex PCR, and its TCRdb copy is limited to in-frame clones, with some not included. The sample has around 5,700 clones; 60% to 75% are singletons. Sequenced material: cultured CD8+ T cells derived from PBMCs. These receptors originate from a male donor with HIV.

The rearrangement joins TRBV4-1 to TRBJ2-7; D is unresolved. V was clipped by 0 bases and J by 0 bases, with 9 bases between them. Germline assignment: CDR1 MGHRA and CDR2 YSYEKL. The CDR3 is made up of 15 amino acids. CDR3 DNA: TGCGCCAGCAGCCAAGACCTGGCTACCTCCTACGAGCAGTACTTC. Translation gives CASSQDLATSYEQYF.

The rearrangement joins TRBV7-2 to TRBJ1-1; D not resolved. Germline V gives CDR1 SGHTA, CDR2 FQGNSA. V gave up 0 bases and J gave up 0 bases, with 11 bases separating them. CDR3 length equals 16 residues. The CDR3 spells CASSLASFALNTEAFF. The DNA of the CDR3 is TGTGCCAGCAGCTTAGCAAGTTTTGCGTTGAACACTGAAGCTTTCTTT.

The chain joins TRBV5-4 to TRBJ2-3; the D is unclear. The CDR3 runs to 13 residues. CDR1 and CDR2 (germline): SGHNT, YYREEE (reference sequence). V was pared by 0 bases and J by 5 bases, with 7 bases between. CDR3: CASSLAVLDTQYF. CDR3 nucleotides: TGTGCCAGCAGCTTGGCCGTACTAGATACGCAGTATTTT.

This chain connects TRBV2 to TRBJ2-5, with D unclear. Germline V gives CDR1 SNHLY, CDR2 FYNNEI. V lost 9 bases, J lost 5 bases, and 13 bases lay in between. The CDR3 is 12 residues long. The CDR3 spells CASRRQRETQYF. The CDR3 DNA follows: TGTGCCAGTCGCCGCCAGAGGGAGACCCAGTACTTC.

In its sample, this clone ranks as medium-sized. This chain joins TRBV5-5 and TRBJ1-5; the D is unclear. The CDR3 length is 12 residues. Trimming took off 4 bases at V and 3 bases at J, with 5 bases between the two ends. Germline CDR1 and CDR2: SGHKS and YYEKEE (reference sequence). CDR3 amino acids: CASSDHNQPQHF. As DNA, the CDR3 is TGTGCCAGCAGCGATCACAATCAGCCCCAGCATTTT.